The 13 T cell receptor beta chains below come from one sample, sequenced in a study of cytomegalovirus exposure and HLA in healthy donors. The PCR had 60 Vbeta and 13 Jbeta primers. Profiled with immunoSEQ multiplex PCR; TCRdb holds only in-frame clones, not every one. The profile shows about 59,000 clones, around 83% of them singletons. The specimen was PBMCs. These TCRs come from a human donor in good health.

This clone was detected only a few times. This chain uses TRBV5-1 with TRBJ2-1, with unresolved D. Germline-derived CDR1 and CDR2 are SGHRS and YFSETQ. The V end was cut by 7 bases, the J end by 6 bases, with 14 bases between. CDR3 length: 13 residues. The CDR3 reads CASSRSGLNEQFF. As DNA, the CDR3 is TGCGCCAGCTCGCGTTCAGGTCTCAATGAGCAGTTCTTC.

This clone was found once. This chain connects TRBV4-3 to TRBJ2-2, with 7 bases that match TRBD2. The length of the CDR3 is 18 residues. Germline trimming cut 4 bases from V and 4 bases from J; bases unmatched to any gene: 15. Germline values: CDR1 LGHNA, CDR2 YSLEER. CDR3 DNA: TGCGCCAGCAGCCTAGATGCTGGGGCGGGAGAGGGCACCGGGGAGCTGTTTTTT. Its protein is CASSLDAGAGEGTGELFF.

This chain connects TRBV4-3 to TRBJ2-5, with 9 bases aligning to TRBD2. From germline, CDR1 is LGHNA and CDR2 YSLEER. V shed 3 bases and J 1 base; nucleotides not matched to a gene: 3. This CDR3 comprises 15 residues. The CDR3 DNA is TGCGCCAGCAGCCAGTCGCGGGGGGGCCAAGAGACCCAGTACTTC. Translation gives CASSQSRGGQETQYF.

This clone was observed a handful of times. The rearrangement links TRBV2 to TRBJ2-1; D possibly corresponds to TRBD2 (6 bases). V dropped 0 bases and J dropped 8 bases, with 8 bases sitting between them. This CDR3 has 13 residues. Germline CDR1 reads SNHLY; CDR2 reads FYNNEI. The CDR3 nucleotides are TGTGCCAGCAGTGAAGCGAGCGGGTATGAGCAGTTCTTC. It codes for CASSEASGYEQFF.

The J gene is TRBJ1-2, the V gene TRBV4-3, with D perhaps matching TRBD1 (6 bases). The germline V gene encodes CDR1 LGHNA and CDR2 YSLEER. Trimming pared 0 bases from V and 5 bases from J, leaving 13 bases between. The CDR3 is made up of 15 amino acids. This CDR3 reads CASSQESGGQYGYTF. Here the CDR3 DNA reads TGCGCCAGCAGCCAAGAATCTGGGGGCCAATATGGCTACACCTTC.

The rearrangement joins TRBV30 to TRBJ2-5, with 10 bases matching TRBD1. Germline CDR1 GTSNPN, CDR2 SVGIG (reference sequence). The CDR3 contains 14 residues. Trimming cost V 1 base and J 3 bases; bases outside gene matches: 2. DNA for the CDR3: TGTGCCTGGAGTGGACAGGGGGCCAAAGAGACCCAGTACTTC. Amino acids: CAWSGQGAKETQYF.

This clone was seen just once. V usage is TRBV19 and J usage is TRBJ1-1; D remains ambiguous. Per the germline V gene, CDR1 is LNHDA and CDR2 is SQIVND (reference sequence). The CDR3 has 15 residues. V gave up 6 bases and J gave up 0 bases, with 14 bases separating them. CDR3 nucleotide sequence: TGTGCCAGTAGCCCTCGGGGTCGGGTGAACACTGAAGCTTTCTTT. This sequence encodes CASSPRGRVNTEAFF.

The V and J genes are TRBV6-1 and TRBJ1-2; the D is unclear. Trimming stripped 0 bases from V and 4 bases from J, with 15 bases between. Germline-derived CDR1 and CDR2 are MNHNS and SASEGT. This CDR3 has 16 residues. The CDR3 sequence: CASSEAQRGYGYGYTF. CDR3 in DNA: TGTGCCAGCAGTGAAGCCCAACGGGGATACGGCTATGGCTACACCTTC.

This chain links TRBV5-1 with TRBJ2-5; D unclear. The DNA matches TRBJ2-7 better at its end, which makes the J call doubtful. Germline CDR1 and CDR2: SGHRS and YFSETQ. The CDR3 runs 14 residues. CDR3 sequence: CASSLGAEPYEQYF. For the CDR3, the DNA is TGCGCCAGCAGCTTGGGGGCAGAACCCTACGAGCAGTACTTC.

The chain uses TRBV6-4 and TRBJ2-1; weak D call: TRBD1 (6 bases). The V end was cut by 1 base, the J end by 0 bases, with 10 bases between. The CDR3 runs 16 residues. Germline loops: CDR1 MRHNA, CDR2 SNTAGT. The CDR3 DNA is TGTGCCAGCAGTGACTTGGACAGAAGCTCCTACAATGAGCAGTTCTTC. Its protein product is CASSDLDRSSYNEQFF.

V and J are TRBV2 and TRBJ2-5; 11 nucleotides agree with TRBD2. The CDR3 totals 18 residues. Trimming cost V 5 bases and J 0 bases; bases outside gene matches: 11. From germline, CDR1 is SNHLY and CDR2 FYNNEI. DNA for the CDR3: TGTGCCAGCAGTACTAGCGGGAGACCCCCTTTGTACCAAGAGACCCAGTACTTC. This sequence encodes CASSTSGRPPLYQETQYF.

The genes are TRBV5-1 and TRBJ2-2, with D perhaps TRBD1 (6 bases). The CDR3 length is 16 residues. Trimming cost V 1 base and J 0 bases, with 10 bases left between them. CDR1 SGHRS and CDR2 YFSETQ come from the germline V gene. This chain's CDR3 is CASSLYGGANTGELFF. In DNA, the CDR3 is TGCGCCAGCAGCTTGTATGGGGGCGCGAACACCGGGGAGCTGTTTTTT. The variable domain in full, completed from reference TRBV5-1 and TRBJ2-2, reads KAGVTQTPRYLIKTRGQQVTLSCSPISGHRSVSWYQQTPGQGLQFLFEYFSETQRNKGNFPGRFSGRQFSNSRSEMNVSTLELGDSALYLCASSLYGGANTGELFFGEGSRLTVL.

The V call is TRBV15, the J call TRBJ2-3; the match to TRBD2 covers 7 bases. CDR1 LNHNV and CDR2 YYDKDF come from the germline V gene (reference sequence). CDR3 length equals 17 residues. The junction had 7 bases not matched to a gene; V was cut back by 0 bases and J by 1 base. Here the CDR3 reads CATSRDVAGSGTDTQYF. CDR3 sequence (DNA): TGTGCCACCAGCAGAGACGTAGCGGGCTCGGGCACAGATACGCAGTATTTT. The full variable domain, in which reference TRBV15 and TRBJ2-3 provide the parts outside the CDR3, is DAMVIQNPRYQVTQFGKPVTLSCSQTLNHNVMYWYQQKSSQAPKLLFHYYDKDFNNEADTPDNFQSRRPNTSFCFLDIRSPGLGDTAMYLCATSRDVAGSGTDTQYFGPGTRLTVL.